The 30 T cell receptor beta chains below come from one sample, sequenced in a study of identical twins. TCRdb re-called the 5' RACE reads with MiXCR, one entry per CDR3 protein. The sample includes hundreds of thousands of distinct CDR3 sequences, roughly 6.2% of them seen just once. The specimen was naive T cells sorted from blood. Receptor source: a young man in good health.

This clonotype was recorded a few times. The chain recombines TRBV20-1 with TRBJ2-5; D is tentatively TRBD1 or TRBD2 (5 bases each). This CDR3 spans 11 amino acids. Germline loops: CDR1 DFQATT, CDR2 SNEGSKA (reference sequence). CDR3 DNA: TGCAGCGGGGCAGGCCAAGAGACCCAGTACTTC. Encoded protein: CSGAGQETQYF.

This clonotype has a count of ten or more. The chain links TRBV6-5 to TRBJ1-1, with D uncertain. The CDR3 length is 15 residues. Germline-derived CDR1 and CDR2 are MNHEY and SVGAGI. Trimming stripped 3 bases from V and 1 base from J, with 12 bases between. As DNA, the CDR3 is TGTGCCAGCAGTTATTCAAGGGCAGGGAACACTGAAGCTTTCTTT. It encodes CASSYSRAGNTEAFF.

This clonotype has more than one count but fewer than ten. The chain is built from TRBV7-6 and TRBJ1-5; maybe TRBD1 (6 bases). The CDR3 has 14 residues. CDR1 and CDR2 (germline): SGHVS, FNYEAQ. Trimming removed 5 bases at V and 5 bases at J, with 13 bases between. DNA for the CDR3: TGTGCCAGCAGCCCCGAACAGGGCTATCAGCCCCAGCATTTT. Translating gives CASSPEQGYQPQHF.

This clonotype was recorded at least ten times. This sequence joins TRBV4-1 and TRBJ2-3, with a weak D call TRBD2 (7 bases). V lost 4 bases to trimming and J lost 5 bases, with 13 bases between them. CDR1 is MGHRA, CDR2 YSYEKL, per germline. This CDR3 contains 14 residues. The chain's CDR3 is CASSPRGAEDTQYF. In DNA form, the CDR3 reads TGCGCCAGCAGCCCACGGGGGGCTGAAGATACGCAGTATTTT.

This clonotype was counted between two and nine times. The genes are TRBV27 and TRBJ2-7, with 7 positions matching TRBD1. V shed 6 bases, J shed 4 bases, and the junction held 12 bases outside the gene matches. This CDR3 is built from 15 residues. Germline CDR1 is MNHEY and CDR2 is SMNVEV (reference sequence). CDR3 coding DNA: TGTGCCAGCAGCTATGGGGACAGTCCATTGTACGAGCAGTACGTC. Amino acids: CASSYGDSPLYEQYV.

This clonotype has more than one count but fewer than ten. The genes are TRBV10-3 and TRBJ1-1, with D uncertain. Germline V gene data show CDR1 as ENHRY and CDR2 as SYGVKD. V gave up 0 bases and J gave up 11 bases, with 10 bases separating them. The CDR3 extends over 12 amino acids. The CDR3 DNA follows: TGTGCCATCAGTGAGTCGGGCCCCGAGGCTTTCTTT. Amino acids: CAISESGPEAFF.

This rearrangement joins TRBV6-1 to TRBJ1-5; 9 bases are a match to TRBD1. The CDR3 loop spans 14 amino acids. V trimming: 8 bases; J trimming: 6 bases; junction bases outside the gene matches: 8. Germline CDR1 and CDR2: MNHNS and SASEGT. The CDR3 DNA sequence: TGTGCCAGCTATCCGGGGACAGGGTTTCAGCCCCAGCATTTT. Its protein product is CASYPGTGFQPQHF.

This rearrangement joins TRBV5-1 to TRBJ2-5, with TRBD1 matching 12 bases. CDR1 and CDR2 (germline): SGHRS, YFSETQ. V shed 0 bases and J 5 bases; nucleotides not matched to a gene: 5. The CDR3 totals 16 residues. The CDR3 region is CASSLGDRGPWETQYF. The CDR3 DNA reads TGCGCCAGCAGCTTGGGGGACAGGGGGCCTTGGGAGACCCAGTACTTC.

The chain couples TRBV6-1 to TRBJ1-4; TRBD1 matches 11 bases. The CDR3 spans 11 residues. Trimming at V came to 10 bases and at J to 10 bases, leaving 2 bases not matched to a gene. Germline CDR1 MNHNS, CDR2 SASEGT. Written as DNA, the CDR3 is TGTGCCACCGGGACAGGGGGAAAACTGTTTTTT. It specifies CATGTGGKLFF.

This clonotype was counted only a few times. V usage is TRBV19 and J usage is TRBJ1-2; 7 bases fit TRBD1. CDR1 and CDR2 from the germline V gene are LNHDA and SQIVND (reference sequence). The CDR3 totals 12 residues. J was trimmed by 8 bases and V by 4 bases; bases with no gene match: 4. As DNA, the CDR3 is TGTGCCAGTAGTAGGACAGGCTGGGGCTACACCTTC. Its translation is CASSRTGWGYTF. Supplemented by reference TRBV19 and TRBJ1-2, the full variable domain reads DGGITQSPKYLFRKEGQNVTLSCEQNLNHDAMYWYRQDPGQGLRLIYYSQIVNDFQKGDIAEGYSVSREKKESFPLTVTSAQKNPTAFYLCASSRTGWGYTFGSGTRLTVV.

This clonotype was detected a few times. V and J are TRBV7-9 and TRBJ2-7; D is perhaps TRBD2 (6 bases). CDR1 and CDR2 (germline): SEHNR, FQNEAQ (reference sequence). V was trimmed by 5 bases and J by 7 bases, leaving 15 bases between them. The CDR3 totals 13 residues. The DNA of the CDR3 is TGTGCCAGCAGCGCCCGGGACTCCTTGGAGCAGTACTTC. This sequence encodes CASSARDSLEQYF.

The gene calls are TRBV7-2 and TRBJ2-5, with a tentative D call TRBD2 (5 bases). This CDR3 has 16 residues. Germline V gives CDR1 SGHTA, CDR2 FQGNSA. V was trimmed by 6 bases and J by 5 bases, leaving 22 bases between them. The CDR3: CASSQGGFRVWETQYF. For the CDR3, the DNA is TGTGCCAGCAGTCAAGGCGGGTTCCGGGTTTGGGAGACCCAGTACTTC. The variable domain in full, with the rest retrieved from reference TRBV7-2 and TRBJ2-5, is GAGVSQSPSNKVTEKGKDVELRCDPISGHTALYWYRQSLGQGLEFLIYFQGNSAPDKSGLPSDRFSAERTGGSVSTLTIQRTQQEDSAVYLCASSQGGFRVWETQYFGPGTRLLVL.

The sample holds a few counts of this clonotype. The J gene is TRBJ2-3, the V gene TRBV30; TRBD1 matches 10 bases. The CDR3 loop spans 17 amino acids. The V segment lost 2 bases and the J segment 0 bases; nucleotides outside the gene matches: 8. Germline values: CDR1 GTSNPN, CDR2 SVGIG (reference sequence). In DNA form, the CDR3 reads TGTGCCTGGAGTCTCCCGGGACAGGGGACTAGCACAGATACGCAGTATTTT. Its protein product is CAWSLPGQGTSTDTQYF.

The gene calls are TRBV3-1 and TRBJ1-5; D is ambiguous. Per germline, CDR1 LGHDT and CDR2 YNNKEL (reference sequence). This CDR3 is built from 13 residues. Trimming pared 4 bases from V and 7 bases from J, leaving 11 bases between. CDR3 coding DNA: TGTGCCAGCAGCCGCTCCCAAGAGCAGCCCCAGCATTTT. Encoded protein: CASSRSQEQPQHF.

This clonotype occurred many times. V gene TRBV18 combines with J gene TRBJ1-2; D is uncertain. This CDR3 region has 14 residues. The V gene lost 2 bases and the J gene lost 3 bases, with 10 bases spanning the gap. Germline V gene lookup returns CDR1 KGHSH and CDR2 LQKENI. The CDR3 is CASSPIVGDYGYTF. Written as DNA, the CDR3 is TGTGCCAGCTCACCAATTGTCGGAGACTATGGCTACACCTTC.

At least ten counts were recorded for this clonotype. CDR3 amino acids: CASSPLTGGSYGYTF. The CDR3 DNA reads TGTGCCAGCAGTCCGCTCACAGGGGGCAGCTATGGCTACACCTTC. V gene TRBV27 combines with J gene TRBJ1-2; TRBD1 matches at 9 bases. The germline CDR1 and CDR2 sequences are MNHEY and SMNVEV (reference sequence). V was clipped by 5 bases and J by 4 bases; unmatched bases: 8. The CDR3 is 15 amino acids.

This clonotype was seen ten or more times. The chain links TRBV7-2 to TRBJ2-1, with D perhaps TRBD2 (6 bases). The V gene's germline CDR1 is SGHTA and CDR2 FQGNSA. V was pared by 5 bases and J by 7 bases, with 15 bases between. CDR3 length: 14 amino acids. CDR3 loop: CASSAYRGRNEQFF. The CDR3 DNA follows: TGTGCCAGCAGCGCCTATAGAGGGAGGAATGAGCAGTTCTTC.

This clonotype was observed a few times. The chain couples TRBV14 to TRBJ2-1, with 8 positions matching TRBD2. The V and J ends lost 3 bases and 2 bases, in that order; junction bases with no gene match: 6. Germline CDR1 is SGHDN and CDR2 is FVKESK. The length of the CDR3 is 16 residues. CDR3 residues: CASSHSGTRTYNEQFF. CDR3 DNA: TGTGCCAGCAGCCACTCCGGGACTAGGACCTACAATGAGCAGTTCTTC.

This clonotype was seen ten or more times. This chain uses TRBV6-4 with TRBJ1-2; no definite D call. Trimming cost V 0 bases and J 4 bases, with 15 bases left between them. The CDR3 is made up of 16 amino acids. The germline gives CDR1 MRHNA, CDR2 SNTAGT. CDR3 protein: CASSDSFRREGYGYTF. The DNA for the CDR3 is TGTGCCAGCAGTGACTCTTTCCGTCGCGAGGGCTATGGCTACACCTTC.

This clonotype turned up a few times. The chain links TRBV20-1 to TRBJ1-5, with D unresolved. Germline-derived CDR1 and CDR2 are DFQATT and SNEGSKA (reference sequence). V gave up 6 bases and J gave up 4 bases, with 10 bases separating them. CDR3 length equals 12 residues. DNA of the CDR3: TGCAGTGCAACCGGGCCGAATCAGCCCCAGCATTTT. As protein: CSATGPNQPQHF.

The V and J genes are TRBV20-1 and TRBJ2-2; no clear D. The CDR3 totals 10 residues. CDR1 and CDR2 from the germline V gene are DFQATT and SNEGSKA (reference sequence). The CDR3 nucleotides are TGCACCCCGAACACCGGGGAGCTGTTTTTT. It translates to CTPNTGELFF.

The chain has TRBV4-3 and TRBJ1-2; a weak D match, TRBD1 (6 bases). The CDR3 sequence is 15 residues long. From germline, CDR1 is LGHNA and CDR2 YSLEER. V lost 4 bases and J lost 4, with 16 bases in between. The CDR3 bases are TGCGCCAGCAGCCCGGATCGCAGGGGCCGCTATGGCTACACCTTC. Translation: CASSPDRRGRYGYTF.

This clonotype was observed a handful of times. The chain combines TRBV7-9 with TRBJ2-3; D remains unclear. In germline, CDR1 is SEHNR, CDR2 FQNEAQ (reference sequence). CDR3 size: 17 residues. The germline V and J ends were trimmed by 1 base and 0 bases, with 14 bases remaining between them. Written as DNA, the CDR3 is TGTGCCAGCAGCTTAGTTCTACAGTCTCCTAGCACAGATACGCAGTATTTT. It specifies CASSLVLQSPSTDTQYF.

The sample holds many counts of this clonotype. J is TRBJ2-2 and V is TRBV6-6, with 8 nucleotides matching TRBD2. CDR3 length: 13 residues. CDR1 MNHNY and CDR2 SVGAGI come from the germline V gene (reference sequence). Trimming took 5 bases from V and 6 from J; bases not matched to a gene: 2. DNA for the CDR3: TGTGCCAGCAGTATCGGGGGGGCCGGGGAGCTGTTTTTT. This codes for CASSIGGAGELFF.

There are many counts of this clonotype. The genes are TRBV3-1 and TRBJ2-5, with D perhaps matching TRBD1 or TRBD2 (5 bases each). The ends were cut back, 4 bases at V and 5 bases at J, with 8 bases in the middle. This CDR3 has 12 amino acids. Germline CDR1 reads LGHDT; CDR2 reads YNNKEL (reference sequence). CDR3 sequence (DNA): TGTGCCAGCAGCCGTGGGACGGAGACCCAGTACTTC. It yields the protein CASSRGTETQYF.

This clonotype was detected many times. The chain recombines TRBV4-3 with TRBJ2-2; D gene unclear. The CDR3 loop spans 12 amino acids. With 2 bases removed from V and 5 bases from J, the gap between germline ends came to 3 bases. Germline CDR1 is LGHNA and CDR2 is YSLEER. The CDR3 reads CASSQLTGELFF. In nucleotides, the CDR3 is TGCGCCAGCAGCCAACTTACCGGGGAGCTGTTTTTT.

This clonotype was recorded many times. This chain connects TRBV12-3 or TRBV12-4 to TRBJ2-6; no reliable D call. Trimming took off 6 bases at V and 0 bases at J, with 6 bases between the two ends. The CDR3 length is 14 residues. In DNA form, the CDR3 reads TGTGCCAGCAGACCCCACTCTGGGGCCAACGTCCTGACTTTC. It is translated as CASRPHSGANVLTF.

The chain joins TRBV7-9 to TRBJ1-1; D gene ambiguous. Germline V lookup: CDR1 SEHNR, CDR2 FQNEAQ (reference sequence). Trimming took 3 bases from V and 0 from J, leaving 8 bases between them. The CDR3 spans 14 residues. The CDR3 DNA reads TGTGCCAGCAGCTTGGGCAGCCTGAACACTGAAGCTTTCTTT. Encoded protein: CASSLGSLNTEAFF.

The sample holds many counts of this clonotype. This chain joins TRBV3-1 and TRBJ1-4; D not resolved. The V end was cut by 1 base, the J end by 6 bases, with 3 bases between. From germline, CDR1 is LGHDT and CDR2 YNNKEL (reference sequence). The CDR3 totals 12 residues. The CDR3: CASSQVDEKLFF. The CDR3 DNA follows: TGTGCCAGCAGCCAAGTGGATGAAAAACTGTTTTTT.

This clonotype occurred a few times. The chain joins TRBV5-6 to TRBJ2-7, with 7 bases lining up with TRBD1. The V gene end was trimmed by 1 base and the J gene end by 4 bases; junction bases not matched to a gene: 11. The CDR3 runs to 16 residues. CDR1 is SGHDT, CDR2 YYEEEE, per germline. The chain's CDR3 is CASSLFFLQGWYEQYF. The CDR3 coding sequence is TGTGCCAGCAGCTTGTTTTTTCTACAGGGGTGGTACGAGCAGTACTTC.